This TCR beta chain stems from a study of identical twins. General study points: Researchers reported weaker excess twin sharing in beta out-of-frame sequences. In cord blood, abundant beta clonotypes had fewer insertions; memory showed no trend.

This CDR3 has 14 residues. CDR1 and CDR2 from the germline V gene are SNHLY and FYNNEI. Trimming removed 6 bases from V and 2 bases from J, with 12 bases in between. One entry per CDR3 protein, called by TCRdb with MiXCR from the 5' RACE reads. This sample yields roughly 1,500,000 distinct CDR3 sequences, of which under 35% are seen a single time; more than 0.25% belongs to the top ten. This clonotype has more than one count but fewer than ten. Antigen specificity is unknown. The chain links TRBV2 to TRBJ2-3, with D perhaps TRBD2 (5 bases). This clonotype was obtained from a newborn girl in good health. The sequencing input was cord blood. CDR3 in amino acids: CASRVGLFTDTQYF. The DNA for the CDR3 is TGTGCCAGCAGGGTAGGACTTTTCACAGATACGCAGTATTTT.